The next 25 T cell receptor beta chains were all read from a single sample in a study of blood T cells in healthy people across ages. For the second PCR, which ran for roughly 6 to 11 cycles, a sample-barcoded 5' primer and a J-beta primer mix were used. Via MiXCR, TCRdb re-called the 5' RACE reads, giving one row per CDR3 protein. The table shows 1.5 million to 2 million distinct CDR3 sequences, with less than 50% occurring only once. Sample: blood. The origin of the receptors is a woman between 35 and 50 years old in good health.

The chain employs TRBV3-1 and TRBJ2-5, with D perhaps TRBD2 (6 bases). Germline lookup yields CDR1 LGHDT and CDR2 YNNKEL (reference sequence). V lost 10 bases and J lost 3, with 12 bases in between. CDR3 size: 12 residues. CDR3 sequence reads: CATTGGKETQYF. The CDR3 region has the DNA TGTGCCACCACCGGGGGAAAAGAGACCCAGTACTTC.

V is TRBV6-6 and J is TRBJ2-7, with 10 bases lining up with TRBD2. The tail of the sequence fits TRBJ2-5 better, so the J call may be wrong. Germline values: CDR1 MNHNY, CDR2 SVGAGI (reference sequence). This CDR3 has 16 amino acids. CDR3 coding DNA: TGTGCCAGCAGTTACTCCGTCCTAGCGGGAGCAGAGACCCAGTACTTC. Amino acids: CASSYSVLAGAETQYF.

The chain carries TRBV5-1 and TRBJ2-2, with D tentatively TRBD1 (6 bases). Germline lookup yields CDR1 SGHRS and CDR2 YFSETQ. This CDR3 is 12 amino acids long. V was clipped by 4 bases and J by 8 bases, with 9 bases between them. CDR3 region: CASSPDRGELFF. CDR3 nucleotide sequence: TGCGCCAGCAGCCCTGACAGGGGGGAGCTGTTTTTT.

The chain uses TRBV6-5 and TRBJ2-7; possibly TRBD2 for D (6 bases). Between the trimmed V and J ends, which lost 5 bases and 5 bases, there was a span of 16 bases. The length of the CDR3 is 14 residues. Germline V gene data show CDR1 as MNHEY and CDR2 as SVGAGI. In DNA, the CDR3 is TGTGCCAGCAGTCGACCGGGAGAAGGTAACGAGCAGTACTTC. This codes for CASSRPGEGNEQYF.

This rearrangement joins TRBV2 to TRBJ1-1; D might be TRBD1 (5 bases). There are 15 residues in the CDR3. Germline CDR1 and CDR2: SNHLY and FYNNEI. With 6 bases removed from V and 0 bases from J, the gap between germline ends came to 14 bases. The CDR3 coding sequence is TGTGCCAGCAGACGACAACCAGGGTTGAACACTGAAGCTTTCTTT. Residues: CASRRQPGLNTEAFF.

V is TRBV24-1 and J is TRBJ2-1, with 7 bases identical to TRBD1. V was pared by 4 bases and J by 9 bases, with 11 bases of the junction left unmatched. Germline lookup yields CDR1 KGHDR and CDR2 SFDVKD. The CDR3 sequence is 15 residues long. The CDR3 region has the DNA TGTGCCACCAGTGACACATCCGACAGGGCCTTTGAGCAGTTCTTC. Its translation: CATSDTSDRAFEQFF.

This clonotype appeared a few times. The chain recombines TRBV6-1 with TRBJ2-4; no firm D call. This CDR3 region has 15 residues. The V end was cut by 10 bases, the J end by 1 base, with 17 bases between. CDR1 and CDR2 (germline): MNHNS, SASEGT. CDR3 sequence: CATETLPSAKNIQYF. Written as DNA, the CDR3 is TGTGCCACCGAGACTTTGCCTTCCGCCAAAAACATTCAGTACTTC.

A few counts support this clonotype. For the CDR3, the DNA is TGTGCCAGCAGCTTAGTCCTCGCGGGCTACACCTTC. This translates into CASSLVLAGYTF. The rearrangement uses TRBV7-2 and TRBJ1-2; D gene uncertain. The ends were cut back, 1 base at V and 8 bases at J, with 8 bases in the middle. CDR3 length: 12 residues. CDR1 is SGHTA and CDR2 is FQGNSA in the germline V gene.

This clonotype was observed a handful of times. The V and J genes are TRBV29-1 and TRBJ2-1; 7 bases are shared with TRBD2. The CDR3 spans 12 residues. The germline V gene has CDR1 SQVTM and CDR2 ANQGSEA. V was pared by 7 bases and J by 5 bases, with 5 bases of the junction left unmatched. DNA for the CDR3: TGCAGCGCCCGACTAGCCAACAATGAGCAGTTCTTC. Translated: CSARLANNEQFF.

The V gene is TRBV6-5, the J gene TRBJ1-2; unclear D gene. This CDR3 contains 16 residues. The V gene lost 3 bases and the J gene lost 4 bases, with 18 bases spanning the gap. Germline V gives CDR1 MNHEY, CDR2 SVGAGI. CDR3 residues: CASSYGGGSDPYGYTF. Here the CDR3 DNA reads TGTGCCAGCAGTTATGGTGGAGGCTCTGACCCCTATGGCTACACCTTC.

This rearrangement joins TRBV11-2 to TRBJ2-3, with TRBD2 matching over 12 bases. Germline CDR1 is SGHAT and CDR2 is FQNNGV. Germline trimming cut 0 bases from V and 10 bases from J; bases unmatched to any gene: 14. The CDR3 length is 18 residues. DNA of the CDR3: TGTGCCAGCAGCTTAGATTATGTACTAGCGGGGGGTCGGGATGCGCAGTATTTT. This sequence encodes CASSLDYVLAGGRDAQYF.

The chain couples TRBV28 to TRBJ2-5; a weak D match, TRBD1 (5 bases). Judging by the DNA end, TRBJ2-7 fits better; the J call may be wrong. Germline-derived CDR1 and CDR2 are MDHEN and SYDVKM. This CDR3 has 13 amino acids. Here the CDR3 DNA reads TGTGCCAGCAGGGAGCAGGGATATGGCGAGCAGTACTTC. Its translation: CASREQGYGEQYF.

This clonotype was seen a handful of times. At one end, the junction sequence differs from germline, possibly due to a read error. The chain recombines TRBV20-1 with TRBJ2-5; no firm D call. The CDR3 length is 12 residues. The germline V gene has CDR1 DFQATT and CDR2 SNEGSKA (reference sequence). The CDR3 spells CGARDLKETQYF. The CDR3 DNA reads TGCGGTGCTAGAGATTTAAAGGAGACCCAGTACTTC.

This clonotype showed up just a few times. This sequence joins TRBV28 and TRBJ2-4; 7 nucleotides agree with TRBD1. The J segment lost 7 bases and the V segment lost 3 bases, leaving 9 bases of the junction unmatched. CDR1 is MDHEN and CDR2 is SYDVKM in the germline V gene. The CDR3 loop spans 15 amino acids. CDR3 loop: CASSLGSSRGNIQYF. The DNA of the CDR3 is TGTGCCAGCAGTTTGGGGTCTTCCAGGGGGAACATTCAGTACTTC.

The V and J genes are TRBV6-5 and TRBJ1-1, with D maybe TRBD1 (5 bases). The CDR3 consists of 16 residues. V lost 6 bases and J 0 bases, leaving 17 bases between the germline ends. The germline V gene has CDR1 MNHEY and CDR2 SVGAGI. CDR3 residues: CASSWGWGVMNTEAFF. In DNA form, the CDR3 reads TGTGCCAGCAGCTGGGGTTGGGGGGTAATGAACACTGAAGCTTTCTTT.

The chain couples TRBV6-5 to TRBJ2-1; the match to TRBD1 covers 7 bases. V was pared by 6 bases and J by 5 bases, with 10 bases of the junction left unmatched. The CDR3 length is 15 residues. Germline CDR1 is MNHEY and CDR2 is SVGAGI. The CDR3 bases are TGTGCCAGCAGACCTCCGGGACAGCCAAACAATGAGCAGTTCTTC. It specifies CASRPPGQPNNEQFF.

V is TRBV7-2 and J is TRBJ2-4; no firm D call. Trimming cost V 3 bases and J 0 bases, with 21 bases left between them. CDR1 is SGHTA and CDR2 is FQGNSA in the germline V gene. The CDR3 has 19 residues. The CDR3 region is CASSLRPETPGLAKNIQYF. CDR3 nucleotides: TGTGCCAGCAGCTTGCGCCCCGAGACTCCCGGTCTAGCCAAAAACATTCAGTACTTC.

This clonotype has just a few counts. This rearrangement joins TRBV28 to TRBJ1-2; possible D gene TRBD1, 5 bases. From germline, CDR1 is MDHEN and CDR2 SYDVKM. The length of the CDR3 is 13 residues. This CDR3 reads CVTTDTLLYGYTF. CDR3 DNA: TGTGTCACGACAGACACCCTACTCTATGGCTACACCTTC.

The chain has TRBV7-9 and TRBJ2-3, with D tentatively TRBD2 (6 bases). The CDR3 runs 16 residues. Germline CDR1 is SEHNR and CDR2 is FQNEAQ (reference sequence). The V end lost 5 bases, the J end lost 0 bases, and 15 bases lay between the germline ends. CDR3 sequence reads: CASSLWVGRSTDTQYF. Here the CDR3 DNA reads TGTGCCAGCAGCCTCTGGGTAGGGAGGAGCACAGATACGCAGTATTTT.

This clonotype occurred a few times. V usage is TRBV5-1 and J usage is TRBJ1-1; D is uncertain. Looked up from germline, CDR1 is SGHRS and CDR2 is YFSETQ. Trimming stripped 1 base from V and 8 bases from J, with 6 bases between. CDR3 size: 11 residues. As DNA, the CDR3 is TGCGCCAGCAGCTTGTACGGAGAAGCTTTCTTT. Translation gives CASSLYGEAFF.

The chain has TRBV6-6 and TRBJ1-2, with D possibly being TRBD1 (5 bases). The CDR3 covers 14 residues. V dropped 5 bases and J dropped 5 bases, with 15 bases sitting between them. CDR1 MNHNY and CDR2 SVGAGI come from the germline V gene (reference sequence). In nucleotides, the CDR3 is TGTGCCAGCAGTACCATCGGGACGGGATATGGCTACACCTTC. Its protein product is CASSTIGTGYGYTF.

V and J are TRBV28 and TRBJ2-3, with D possibly TRBD1 on 6 matching bases. Germline CDR1 is MDHEN and CDR2 is SYDVKM. This CDR3 comprises 13 residues. V was cut by 11 bases and J by 1 base, with 13 bases left in between. CDR3 amino acids: CAERRQGTDTQYF. The CDR3, as DNA: TGTGCCGAAAGAAGACAGGGCACAGATACGCAGTATTTT. The full variable domain, completed using reference TRBV28 and TRBJ2-3, is DVKVTQSSRYLVKRTGEKVFLECVQDMDHENMFWYRQDPGLGLRLIYFSYDVKMKEKGDIPEGYSVSREKKERFSLILESASTNQTSMYLCAERRQGTDTQYFGPGTRLTVL.

J is TRBJ1-4 and V is TRBV27; D unresolved. The CDR3 runs 16 residues. Trimming pared 5 bases from V and 0 bases from J, leaving 13 bases between. Germline V CDR1 and CDR2: MNHEY, SMNVEV (reference sequence). CDR3 sequence (DNA): TGTGCCAGCAGTCCTCGAACGGGAACAACTAATGAAAAACTGTTTTTT. It is translated as CASSPRTGTTNEKLFF.

The rearrangement joins TRBV7-2 to TRBJ2-1, with D maybe TRBD1 (6 bases). V was cut by 5 bases and J by 3 bases, with 14 bases left in between. From germline, CDR1 is SGHTA and CDR2 FQGNSA. The CDR3 sequence is 15 residues long. CDR3 sequence reads: CASSRPGQDYNEQFF. The CDR3 coding sequence is TGTGCCAGCAGCCGTCCGGGACAAGACTACAATGAGCAGTTCTTC.

This rearrangement joins TRBV29-1 to TRBJ1-4, with a weak D call TRBD1 (5 bases). Germline V gene data show CDR1 as SQVTM and CDR2 as ANQGSEA. This CDR3 comprises 13 residues. The V and J ends lost 5 bases and 0 bases respectively, with 7 bases between them. The CDR3 bases are TGCAGCGTTCCAGGGACAACTAATGAAAAACTGTTTTTT. This gives the protein CSVPGTTNEKLFF.